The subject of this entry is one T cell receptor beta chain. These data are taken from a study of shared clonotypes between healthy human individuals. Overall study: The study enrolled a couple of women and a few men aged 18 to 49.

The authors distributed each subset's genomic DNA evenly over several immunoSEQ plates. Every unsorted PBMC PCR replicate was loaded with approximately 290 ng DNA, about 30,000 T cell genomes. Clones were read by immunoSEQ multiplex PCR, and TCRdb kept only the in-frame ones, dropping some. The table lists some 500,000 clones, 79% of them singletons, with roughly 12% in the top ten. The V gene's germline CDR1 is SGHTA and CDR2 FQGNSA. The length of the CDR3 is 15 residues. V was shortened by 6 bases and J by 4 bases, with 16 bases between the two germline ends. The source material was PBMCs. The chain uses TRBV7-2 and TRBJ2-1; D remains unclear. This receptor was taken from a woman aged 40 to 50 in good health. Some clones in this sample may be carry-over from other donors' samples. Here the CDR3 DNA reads TGTGCCAGCAGTCCTAGGGTATTAGAGTACAATGAGCAGTTCTTC. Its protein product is CASSPRVLEYNEQFF.